This T cell receptor (beta chain) was found in a study of OX40 agonist ivuxolimab in advanced cancers. Overall study: Melanoma, hepatocellular carcinoma, head and neck or renal cell cancer occurred in dose-escalation patients. Therapy given before enrollment (anti-PD-1, anti-PD-L1 or anti-CTLA-4) was allowed, and over 35% had some.

Trimming stripped 0 bases from V and 0 bases from J, with 12 bases between. Germline CDR1 reads LGHNA; CDR2 reads YNFKEQ. This CDR3 region has 17 residues. Produced via immunoSEQ multiplex PCR; TCRdb's table is partial and in-frame only. The sample has 20,000 or so clones; about 80% are singletons. This TCR derives from an adult with an advanced solid tumor such as melanoma, head and neck, liver or kidney cancer. The sample in question was CD4+ or CD8+ T cells sorted from blood, obtained in a trial of the OX40 agonist ivuxolimab. The V call is TRBV4-2, the J call TRBJ1-3, with D possibly being TRBD1 (6 bases). Here the CDR3 reads CASSQDLRGTSGNTIYF. Here the CDR3 DNA reads TGTGCCAGCAGCCAAGATCTTAGGGGGACCTCTGGAAACACCATATATTTT.